Below, 19 T cell receptor beta chains from the same sample are listed, as sequenced in a study of blood T cells in healthy people across ages. Primed by a sample-barcoded 5' primer and a J-beta primer mix, a second PCR proceeded for roughly 6 to 12 cycles. MiXCR, applied by TCRdb to the 5' RACE reads, yields one record per CDR3 protein. The profile shows 800,000 to 900,000 distinct CDR3 sequences, 62% of them singletons. Specimen: blood. The receptors were sampled from a young man in good health.

The table lists this clonotype with a count of one. The CDR3 sequence is CASSYPGQGVSGYTF. The CDR3 DNA is TGTGCCAGCAGTTACCCGGGACAGGGGGTTTCCGGCTACACCTTC. This sequence joins TRBV7-9 and TRBJ1-2; 11 positions match TRBD1. CDR1 and CDR2 from the germline V gene are SEHNR and FQNEAQ (reference sequence). CDR3 length: 15 residues. The ends lost 6 bases at V and 8 bases at J; junction bases unmatched: 11.

This clonotype was counted a single time. In nucleotides, the CDR3 is TGCAGTGCTAGTGGGGGGGCAGGAGACATTCAGTACTTC. Its protein is CSASGGAGDIQYF. The rearrangement joins TRBV20-1 to TRBJ2-7; D might be TRBD2 (7 bases). The J call may be incorrect, as the DNA end agrees better with TRBJ2-4. This CDR3 is built from 13 residues. The germline CDR1 and CDR2 sequences are DFQATT and SNEGSKA (reference sequence).

The chain combines TRBV9 with TRBJ1-2; 8 positions agree with TRBD1. Germline values: CDR1 SGDLS, CDR2 YYNGEE. Trimming took 5 bases from V and 5 from J; bases not matched to a gene: 11. This CDR3 has 15 amino acids. CDR3 bases: TGTGCCAGCAGTGGTCCCGGGACAGGCACTTATGGCTACACCTTC. Translating it yields CASSGPGTGTYGYTF.

The chain uses TRBV6-2 or TRBV6-3 and TRBJ2-1; possibly TRBD2 for D (6 bases). V lost 8 bases, J lost 5 bases, and 16 bases lay in between. This CDR3 has 14 residues. Germline lookup yields CDR1 MNHEY and CDR2 SVGEGT. For the CDR3, the DNA is TGTGCCAGCGGGGACTCCTTTTCCCACAATGAGCAGTTCTTC. It specifies CASGDSFSHNEQFF.

The chain joins TRBV10-3 to TRBJ2-3; D is undetermined. The CDR3 runs to 14 residues. Germline CDR1 reads ENHRY; CDR2 reads SYGVKD. V gave up 10 bases and J gave up 6 bases, with 20 bases separating them. The CDR3 nucleotides read TGTGCCACCAGGACGGAGCGTCAATTTGATACGCAGTATTTT. Translation gives CATRTERQFDTQYF.

The V and J genes are TRBV12-3 or TRBV12-4 and TRBJ2-1; perhaps TRBD1 as D (7 bases). V dropped 10 bases and J dropped 4 bases, with 17 bases sitting between them. CDR3 length equals 14 residues. In DNA, the CDR3 is TGTGCCACGAGGGGGCGGGATTTATACAATGAGCAGTTCTTC. Residues: CATRGRDLYNEQFF.

The V call is TRBV4-2, the J call TRBJ2-1; TRBD2 might be the D (5 bases). This CDR3 region has 16 residues. Trimming cost V 0 bases and J 1 base, with 10 bases left between them. CDR1 and CDR2 (germline): LGHNA, YNFKEQ. In DNA form, the CDR3 reads TGTGCCAGCAGCCAAGAGCACGGGATTTCCTACAATGAGCAGTTCTTC. As protein: CASSQEHGISYNEQFF.

The gene calls are TRBV29-1 and TRBJ2-5, with 9 bases aligning to TRBD1. The end of the DNA fits TRBJ2-7 better, so the J call may be wrong. From germline, CDR1 is SQVTM and CDR2 ANQGSEA. The CDR3 consists of 13 residues. The CDR3 DNA reads TGCAGCGTCCGGGACAGGGCGTTTGACGAGCAGTACTTC. Protein: CSVRDRAFDEQYF.

This rearrangement joins TRBV28 to TRBJ2-3; 7 bases map to TRBD1. V lost 4 bases and J lost 5; bases outside the gene matches: 6. Germline V gene data show CDR1 as MDHEN and CDR2 as SYDVKM. CDR3 size: 14 residues. The CDR3 DNA sequence: TGTGCCAGCAGTTACCCTGCAGGGGGAGATACGCAGTATTTT. Its protein product is CASSYPAGGDTQYF.

The V gene is TRBV4-3, the J gene TRBJ2-7; 10 positions match TRBD2. V shed 0 bases and J 3 bases; nucleotides not matched to a gene: 8. Germline lookup yields CDR1 LGHNA and CDR2 YSLEER. CDR3 size: 17 residues. This chain's CDR3 is CASSQEIAGGRNYEQYF. CDR3 nucleotides: TGCGCCAGCAGCCAAGAGATAGCGGGGGGACGTAACTACGAGCAGTACTTC.

This clonotype was recorded many times. The rearrangement links TRBV7-2 to TRBJ2-3; D gene uncertain. Per the germline V gene, CDR1 is SGHTA and CDR2 is FQGNSA. Trimming removed 5 bases from V and 1 base from J, with 7 bases in between. This CDR3 comprises 13 residues. The CDR3 spells CASSVVGTDTQYF. DNA for the CDR3: TGTGCCAGCAGCGTAGTGGGCACAGATACGCAGTATTTT.

The rearrangement joins TRBV24-1 to TRBJ2-1, with 10 bases lining up with TRBD1. The CDR3 is made up of 15 amino acids. J was trimmed by 8 bases and V by 3 bases; bases with no gene match: 6. CDR1 is KGHDR and CDR2 is SFDVKD in the germline V gene. CDR3 nucleotide sequence: TGTGCCACCAGTGATCCCGGGACAGGGGTGGATGAGCAGTTCTTC. It is translated as CATSDPGTGVDEQFF.

This clonotype was seen a few times. The chain uses TRBV24-1 and TRBJ2-1; 10 bases align to TRBD1. Per germline, CDR1 KGHDR and CDR2 SFDVKD. Germline trimming cut 10 bases from V and 4 bases from J; bases unmatched to any gene: 3. The CDR3 spans 13 residues. The DNA for the CDR3 is TGTGCCACAGGGACAGGGGTATACAATGAGCAGTTCTTC. As protein: CATGTGVYNEQFF.

The chain carries TRBV7-2 and TRBJ2-1, with D perhaps matching TRBD1 (6 bases). Germline V gene data show CDR1 as SGHTA and CDR2 as FQGNSA. This CDR3 is built from 15 residues. V gave up 0 bases and J gave up 5 bases, with 11 bases separating them. CDR3 nucleotide sequence: TGTGCCAGCAGCTTAGCGGGCAGGGGCAACAATGAGCAGTTCTTC. Amino acid sequence: CASSLAGRGNNEQFF.

This sequence joins TRBV9 and TRBJ2-4; D might be TRBD1 or TRBD2, each matching 5 bases. Trimming left V 3 bases short and J 0 bases short, with 7 bases between. The CDR3 totals 14 residues. Per the germline V gene, CDR1 is SGDLS and CDR2 is YYNGEE. In nucleotides, the CDR3 is TGTGCCAGCAGCGGGGGGATAGCCAAAAACATTCAGTACTTC. Its protein is CASSGGIAKNIQYF.

This chain joins TRBV9 and TRBJ2-7, with D possibly called TRBD1 or TRBD2 (5 bases each). Looked up from germline, CDR1 is SGDLS and CDR2 is YYNGEE. The CDR3 is 17 amino acids. Trimming removed 2 bases from V and 4 bases from J, with 22 bases in between. CDR3 bases: TGTGCCAGCAGCGTCTCTCCCACAGGACCCTGGGGGTACGAGCAGTACTTC. Protein: CASSVSPTGPWGYEQYF.

The chain has TRBV7-2 and TRBJ2-4; maybe TRBD1 (6 bases). The J call may be incorrect, as the DNA end agrees better with TRBJ2-5. Per the germline V gene, CDR1 is SGHTA and CDR2 is FQGNSA. This CDR3 comprises 17 residues. The CDR3 coding sequence is TGTGCCAGCAGCCCGACCCAGGGACATCTTGTCCAAGAGACCCAGTACTTC. This codes for CASSPTQGHLVQETQYF.

The J gene is TRBJ2-1, the V gene TRBV9; 7 nucleotides align to TRBD1. J lost 7 bases, V lost 3 bases, and 10 bases had no gene match. Germline V gene data show CDR1 as SGDLS and CDR2 as YYNGEE. This CDR3 spans 15 amino acids. The CDR3 bases are TGTGCCAGCAGCGCACGACAGGGTCTGCGGAATGAGCAGTTCTTC. Translating it yields CASSARQGLRNEQFF.

The sample holds one count of this clonotype. The chain links TRBV4-3 to TRBJ2-7, with 8 positions matching TRBD1. There are 17 residues in the CDR3. Germline CDR1 LGHNA, CDR2 YSLEER. J gave up 2 bases and V 0 bases, and 9 bases lay outside the gene matches. This chain's CDR3 is CASSQDIRTGIPYEQYF. CDR3 nucleotides: TGCGCCAGCAGCCAAGATATCAGGACAGGGATTCCCTACGAGCAGTACTTC.